The clone carrying this T cell receptor beta chain was seen only a few times. As yet, its antigen is unknown. This sample is part of a study of blood T cells in healthy people across ages. Study-wide context: About one barcoded beta molecule was captured per two T cells (by template switching).

The CDR3 runs 17 residues. CDR1 and CDR2 (germline): MGHRA, YSYEKL. Trimming cost V 0 bases and J 4 bases, with 13 bases left between them. Sample-barcoded 5' priming and a J-beta primer mix drove a second PCR of about 6 to 11 cycles. Each cDNA molecule received a tag from a template-switch adaptor that had 12 random nucleotides. TCRdb reprocessed the 5' RACE reads via MiXCR and lists one record per CDR3 protein. The sample records fewer than 2,000,000 distinct CDR3 sequences, around 36% being singletons. General study points: Both naive CD4+ cell counts and diversity were greater in long-lived donors than in aged donors. The lack of PBMC sorting stopped any conclusive naive versus antigen-experienced comparison.

The sample comprised blood. The chain is built from TRBV4-1 and TRBJ1-6; no firm D call. The clonotype was recovered from a woman in her twenties or thirties in good health. The chain's CDR3 is CASSQEELSIYNSPLHF. CDR3 sequence (DNA): TGCGCCAGCAGCCAAGAAGAGCTCAGCATATATAATTCACCCCTCCACTTT.